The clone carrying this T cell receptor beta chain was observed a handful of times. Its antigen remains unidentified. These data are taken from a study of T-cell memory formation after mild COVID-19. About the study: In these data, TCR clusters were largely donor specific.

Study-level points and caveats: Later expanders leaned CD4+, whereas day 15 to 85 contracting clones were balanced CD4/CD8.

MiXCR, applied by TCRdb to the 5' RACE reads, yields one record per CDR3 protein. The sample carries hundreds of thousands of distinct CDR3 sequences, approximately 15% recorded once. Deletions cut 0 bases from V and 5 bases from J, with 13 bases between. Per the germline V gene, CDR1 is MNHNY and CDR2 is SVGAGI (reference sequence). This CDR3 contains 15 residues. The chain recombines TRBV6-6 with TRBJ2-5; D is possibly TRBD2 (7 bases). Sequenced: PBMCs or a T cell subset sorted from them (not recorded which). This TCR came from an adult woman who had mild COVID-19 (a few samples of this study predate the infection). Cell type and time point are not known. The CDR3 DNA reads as TGTGCCAGCAGTTACTCGGGGGGGCAGGGGGAGACCCAGTACTTC. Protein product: CASSYSGGQGETQYF.